This TCR beta chain is drawn from a study of post-analysis software for immune sequencing data. The V and J ends lost 4 bases and 1 base respectively, with 6 bases between them. Per the germline V gene, CDR1 is SGHRS and CDR2 is YFSETQ. This CDR3 is built from 14 residues. Study-wide results and limits: In patients, TRBV5-6, TRBV5-1 and TRBV20-1 belonged to five TRBV segments found more frequently than in controls.

Prepared libraries of TCR beta cDNA carried unique molecular identifiers. Starting from about 0.98 to 11 million T cells, the study yielded about 500,000 cDNA molecules. TCRdb re-derived calls from the PCR reads in MiXCR, one entry per CDR3 protein. The sample holds more than 450,000 distinct CDR3 sequences; 44% are singletons and the top ten take about 1.8%. Note on this clonotype: Its antigen is currently unknown.

The sequence was collected from a girl aged 10 to 17 with multiple sclerosis. The sequenced sample was blood. The rearrangement uses TRBV5-1 and TRBJ2-6; no firm D call. The CDR3 spells CASSVSSGANVLTF. DNA of the CDR3: TGCGCCAGCAGCGTCTCTTCTGGGGCCAACGTCCTGACTTTC. The full variable domain, with the rest looked up from reference TRBV5-1 and TRBJ2-6, is KAGVTQTPRYLIKTRGQQVTLSCSPISGHRSVSWYQQTPGQGLQFLFEYFSETQRNKGNFPGRFSGRQFSNSRSEMNVSTLELGDSALYLCASSVSSGANVLTFGAGSRLTVL.